Below, one T cell receptor beta chain is given with its context. Trimming removed 3 bases from V and 7 bases from J; junction bases left unmatched: 7. This CDR3 has 14 residues. Germline loops: CDR1 MDHEN, CDR2 SYDVKM. This specimen belongs to a study of cytomegalovirus exposure and HLA in healthy donors. Across the whole study: Unique TCRs from HLA-typed donors, around 79 million of them, were held in an early data release. In terms of ancestry, the Caucasian-associated cluster contained about four fifths of the approximately 400 genotyped donors.

The PCR contained 60 Vbeta and 13 Jbeta primers. Here immunoSEQ multiplex PCR was the method, and the copy in TCRdb shows in-frame clones only, minus some. The profile shows 140,000 to 150,000 clones, about 80% of them singletons. The material sequenced was PBMCs. This rearrangement joins TRBV28 to TRBJ2-7; 9 bases match TRBD1. The receptor was isolated from a woman in her 30s in good health and CMV-seronegative. The CDR3, as DNA: TGTGCCAGCAGTTTCGTACAGGGGGCGGGTGAGCAGTACTTC. Translated: CASSFVQGAGEQYF.